Listed below are T cell receptor beta chains from one sample, sequenced in a study of graft-versus-host responses after intestinal transplantation. Libraries were prepared by immunoSEQ multiplex PCR; TCRdb keeps only in-frame clonotypes and omits some of them. The sample records 80,000 to 90,000 clones, 75% to 90% being singletons. Their target antigens are unknown. Sequencing was performed on unstimulated CD4+ T cells sorted from spleen or lymph node cells, taken before intestinal transplant. Every receptor here comes from a human donor who received an intestinal transplant. The CDR3 runs from the conserved cysteine through the conserved F or W. The D gene is left open where the match is weak. Some rows have no size entry. The others give once, few or many, or a class for an expanded clone.

>TRBV7-9|NA|TRBJ1-3|NA
CASSLAGGGSGNTIYF
TGTGCCAGCAGCTTAGCCGGGGGAGGTTCTGGAAACACCATATATTTT
>TRBV6-1|NA|TRBJ2-4|NA
CASSEGPAKNIQYF
TGTGCCAGCAGTGAAGGGCCAGCCAAAAACATTCAGTACTTC
>TRBV29-1|TRBD1|TRBJ1-4|NA
CSVRDRGGEKLFF
TGCAGCGTCCGGGACAGGGGAGGTGAAAAACTGTTTTTT
>TRBV10-2|NA|TRBJ2-3|NA
CASSEGKSTDTQYF
TGCGCCAGCAGTGAGGGCAAATCCACAGATACGCAGTATTTT
>TRBV19|TRBD1|TRBJ1-6|NA
CASSIVGTGGRNSPLHF
TGTGCCAGTAGTATTGTGGGGACAGGGGGCCGGAATTCACCCCTCCACTTT
>TRBV5-4|NA|TRBJ1-3|NA
CASSSQQGRVSGNTIYF
TGTGCCAGCAGCTCTCAACAGGGTAGAGTTTCTGGAAACACCATATATTTT
>TRBV6-6|NA|TRBJ1-1|once
CASSYSRGGTEAFF
TGTGCCAGCAGTTACTCGCGGGGGGGCACTGAAGCTTTCTTT
>TRBV11-1|TRBD1|TRBJ1-2|NA
CASNKGTGDYGYTF
TGTGCCAGCAACAAAGGGACAGGGGACTATGGCTACACCTTC
>TRBV15|NA|TRBJ2-7|NA
CATSRDQGTFYEQYF
TGTGCCACCAGCAGAGATCAGGGCACCTTCTACGAGCAGTACTTC
>TRBV7-9|NA|TRBJ2-3|NA
CASSSITDTQYF
TGTGCCAGCAGCTCCATCACAGATACGCAGTATTTT
>TRBV6-5|NA|TRBJ1-2|NA
CASKKWGGNYGYTF
TGTGCCAGCAAGAAGTGGGGGGGCAACTATGGCTACACCTTC
>TRBV18|NA|TRBJ1-6|NA
CASSPREIDSPLHF
TGTGCCAGCTCACCACGGGAGATTGATTCACCCCTCCACTTT
>TRBV11-2|TRBD2|TRBJ2-3|NA
CASSARLAGFTDTQYF
TGTGCCAGCAGCGCGAGACTAGCGGGGTTCACAGATACGCAGTATTTT
>TRBV19|TRBD1|TRBJ1-6|NA
CASSRTGGDSPLHF
TGTGCCAGTAGCAGAACAGGGGGAGATTCACCCCTCCACTTT
>TRBV27|TRBD1|TRBJ1-2|NA
CASSLGQGARGYTF
TGTGCCAGCAGTTTAGGGCAGGGGGCGCGAGGCTACACCTTC
>TRBV5-5|TRBD1|TRBJ2-2|NA
CASRPGTGVVGELFF
TGTGCCAGCAGGCCCGGGACAGGGGTGGTCGGGGAGCTGTTTTTT
>TRBV2|NA|TRBJ1-2|NA
CASTGGGRGGYTF
TGTGCCAGCACCGGGGGGGGCAGGGGTGGCTACACCTTC
>TRBV4-1|NA|TRBJ1-2|NA
CASSTQQLTYGYTF
TGCGCCAGCAGCACCCAACAGTTAACCTATGGCTACACCTTC
>TRBV4-1|NA|TRBJ1-1|NA
CASSQLVGVTEAFF
TGCGCCAGCAGCCAACTCGTCGGGGTCACTGAAGCTTTCTTT
>TRBV10-2|TRBD2|TRBJ2-1|NA
CASSGWASGGNEQFF
TGCGCCAGCAGTGGCTGGGCTAGCGGGGGTAATGAGCAGTTCTTC
>TRBV5-4|TRBD1|TRBJ2-3|NA
CASSSRGRGTDTQYF
TGTGCCAGCAGCTCCAGGGGGCGCGGCACAGATACGCAGTATTTT
>TRBV11-1|TRBD2|TRBJ2-1|NA
CASSRAGGPSNEQFF
TGTGCCAGCAGCCGAGCGGGGGGGCCCTCCAATGAGCAGTTCTTC